This entry lists 6 T cell receptor beta chains sequenced from one sample in a study of neurological immune-mediated disorders. Via MiXCR, TCRdb re-called the 5' RACE reads, giving one row per CDR3 protein. The sample contains fewer than 85,000 distinct CDR3 sequences, 4% to 6% of which appear only once. Material for sequencing was PBMCs. The receptors here all came from a woman aged 25-40 years with multiple sclerosis.

Concerning this clonotype itself: A read error may explain this, as a much larger clone is one base away. The genes are TRBV5-6 and TRBJ2-1; no reliable D call. The germline V and J ends were trimmed by 5 bases and 4 bases, with 13 bases remaining between them. Germline CDR1 SGHDT, CDR2 YYEEEE. The length of the CDR3 is 14 residues. CDR3 residues: CASSHGTSYNEQFF. The CDR3, as DNA: TGTGCCAGCAGTCATGGCACCTCATACAATGAGCAGTTCTTC.

V gene TRBV20-1 combines with J gene TRBJ1-3; 8 nucleotides match TRBD1. The V gene end was trimmed by 3 bases and the J gene end by 12 bases; junction bases not matched to a gene: 13. The length of the CDR3 is 14 residues. The germline gives CDR1 DFQATT, CDR2 SNEGSKA (reference sequence). DNA of the CDR3: TGCAGTGCTAGCCTGACAGGGGCTGGAAAAAACATATATTTT. This sequence encodes CSASLTGAGKNIYF.

This clonotype has only a few counts. The chain has TRBV7-2 and TRBJ2-1, with TRBD2 matching 12 bases. The J segment lost 0 bases and the V segment lost 5 bases, leaving 2 bases of the junction unmatched. The CDR3 runs to 16 residues. Germline V gene data show CDR1 as SGHTA and CDR2 as FQGNSA. This CDR3 is CASSTTSGGSYNEQFF. The CDR3 DNA reads as TGTGCCAGCAGCACGACTAGCGGGGGCTCCTACAATGAGCAGTTCTTC.

This clonotype showed up many times. The rearrangement links TRBV5-1 to TRBJ2-2; D remains unclear. The germline V gene has CDR1 SGHRS and CDR2 YFSETQ. The CDR3 contains 14 residues. Trimming took 1 base from V and 4 from J, leaving 8 bases between them. CDR3 in amino acids: CASSLTKPTGELFF. DNA of the CDR3: TGCGCCAGCAGCTTGACCAAACCCACCGGGGAGCTGTTTTTT.

This clonotype came up many times. The chain employs TRBV24-1 and TRBJ2-3; 7 bases agree with TRBD2. V was pared by 4 bases and J by 5 bases, with 11 bases of the junction left unmatched. The CDR3 is made up of 16 amino acids. Germline V gene data show CDR1 as KGHDR and CDR2 as SFDVKD. In nucleotides, the CDR3 is TGTGCCACCAGTGACCCGATGGGGGGGATAGGAGATACGCAGTATTTT. It yields the protein CATSDPMGGIGDTQYF.

This clonotype was recorded many times. The chain combines TRBV18 with TRBJ2-1; D remains unclear. The V gene's germline CDR1 is KGHSH and CDR2 LQKENI. CDR3 length equals 13 residues. Deletions cut 2 bases from V and 4 bases from J, with 6 bases between. The DNA of the CDR3 is TGTGCCAGCTCACCAGAGATGTACAATGAGCAGTTCTTC. Amino acids: CASSPEMYNEQFF. Variable domain in full (rest from reference TRBV18 and TRBJ2-1): NAGVMQNPRHLVRRRGQEARLRCSPMKGHSHVYWYRQLPEEGLKFMVYLQKENIIDESGMPKERFSAEFPKEGPSILRIQQVVRGDSAAYFCASSPEMYNEQFFGPGTRLTVL.